This is a list of T cell receptor beta chains from one sample in a study of Graves' ophthalmopathy and Graves' hyperthyroidism. TCRdb passed the multiplex PCR reads through MiXCR, listing each CDR3 protein once. The sample shows roughly 300,000 distinct CDR3 sequences, roughly 17% of them seen only once. Sequenced material: peripheral blood. The receptors shown here come from an adult man with Graves' ophthalmopathy. Each CDR3 is given with its conserved first and last residue. Each record gives: clone size, D gene, V gene, J gene, CDR3 DNA, CDR3 protein. A D gene is named only where the DNA matches it firmly. Only some rows state a clone size, as once, few, many or a class for expanded clones.

many	TRBD1	TRBV6-5	TRBJ2-7	TGTGCCAGCAGTTACTCGCGCAGGGGGTTATTAGGGCAGTACTTC	CASSYSRRGLLGQYF
many	NA	TRBV6-1	TRBJ2-2	TGTGCCAGCAGTGGACAAGGGACCAGGGCTCTGTTGTTTTTT	CASSGQGTRALLFF
NA	NA	TRBV6-1	TRBJ2-7	TGTGCCGTCCACCGCTCCTACGAGCAGTACTTC	CAVHRSYEQYF
once	TRBD2	TRBV12-3/TRBV12-4	TRBJ2-7	TGTGCCAGCAGTTTCACTAGCGGTCTGGAGCAGTACTTC	CASSFTSGLEQYF
many	NA	TRBV6-2/TRBV6-3	TRBJ1-2	TGTGCCAGCAGTTACCCCGGTCTACGACCTTCTAACTATGGCTACACCTTC	CASSYPGLRPSNYGYTF
NA	TRBD2	TRBV11-2	TRBJ2-4	TGTGCCAGCAGCTTAAGATTAGGACTAGCGGGACTAGCCAAAAACATTCAGTACTTC	CASSLRLGLAGLAKNIQYF
many	NA	TRBV10-3	TRBJ2-7	TGTGCCATCGGTAGCGGCGAGCAGTACTTC	CAIGSGEQYF
many	NA	TRBV29-1	TRBJ2-5	TGCAGCGTTAGCGGGACAGAAACTCAAGAGACCCAGTACTTC	CSVSGTETQETQYF
many	NA	TRBV29-1	TRBJ2-2	TGCAGCGTTGAAGATATGAGGGCCACGAACACCGGGGAGCTGTTTTTT	CSVEDMRATNTGELFF
many	TRBD1	TRBV15	TRBJ1-6	TGTGCCACCAGCGTACGACAGGGAGTAGGGTCACCCCTCCACTTT	CATSVRQGVGSPLHF
few	NA	TRBV28	TRBJ2-7	TGTGCCAGTAGGAAGGACTCCCGTATCTACGAGCAGTACTTC	CASRKDSRIYEQYF
many	NA	TRBV5-1	TRBJ1-2	TGCGCCAGCGGAGATGCGGGAGGGAACTATGGCTACACCTTC	CASGDAGGNYGYTF
many	NA	TRBV27	TRBJ2-7	TGTGCCAGCTTATACCCGGGCCCCCTGTACTTC	CASLYPGPLYF
many	NA	TRBV6-2/TRBV6-3	TRBJ2-6	TGTGCCAGCAGTTATGGTCCGTCTGGGGCCAACGTCCTGACTTTC	CASSYGPSGANVLTF
NA	NA	TRBV6-1	TRBJ2-5	TGTGCCAGCAAAGGCAGCACAGGCGGACCCCGGGAGACTCAGTACTTC	CASKGSTGGPRETQYF
many	TRBD1	TRBV19	TRBJ1-2	TGTGCCAGTAGTACCGGGCTGGACAGGGCTACAAACTATGGCTACACCTTC	CASSTGLDRATNYGYTF
many	NA	TRBV7-9	TRBJ1-5	TGTGCCAGCAGCTCGCACTCCGGTCAGCCCCAGCATTTT	CASSSHSGQPQHF
many	NA	TRBV19	TRBJ1-1	TGTGCCAGCCATGAGAACACTGAAGCTTTCTTT	CASHENTEAFF
NA	NA	TRBV6-2/TRBV6-3	TRBJ1-1	TGTGCCAGCAGTTTAAGGCAACCGAACACTGAAGCTTTCTTT	CASSLRQPNTEAFF
NA	TRBD1	TRBV10-3	TRBJ1-1	TGTGCCATAGCGGGACAGCCGAACACTGAAGCTTTCTTT	CAIAGQPNTEAFF
many	NA	TRBV28	TRBJ1-6	TGTGCCAGCACTCGACCCCCGGGGGGAGAAGCTTATAATTCACCCCTCCACTTT	CASTRPPGGEAYNSPLHF